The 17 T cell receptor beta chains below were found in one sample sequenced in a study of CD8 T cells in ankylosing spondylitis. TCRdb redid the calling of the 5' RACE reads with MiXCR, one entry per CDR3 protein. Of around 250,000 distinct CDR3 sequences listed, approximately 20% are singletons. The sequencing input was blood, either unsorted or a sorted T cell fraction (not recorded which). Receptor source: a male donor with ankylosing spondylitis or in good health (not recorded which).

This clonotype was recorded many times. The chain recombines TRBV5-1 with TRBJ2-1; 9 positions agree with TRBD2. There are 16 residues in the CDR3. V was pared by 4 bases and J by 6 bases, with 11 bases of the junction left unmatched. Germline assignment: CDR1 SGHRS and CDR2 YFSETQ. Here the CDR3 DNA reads TGCGCCAGCAGCGCCGGGACTAGCCCCCCTGGCAATGAGCAGTTCTTC. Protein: CASSAGTSPPGNEQFF.

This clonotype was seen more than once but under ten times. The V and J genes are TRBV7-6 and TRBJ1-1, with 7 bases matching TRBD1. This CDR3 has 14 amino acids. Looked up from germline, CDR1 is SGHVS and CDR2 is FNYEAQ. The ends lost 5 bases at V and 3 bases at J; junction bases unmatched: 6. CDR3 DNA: TGTGCCAGCAGCGCTACAGGGGTCGACACTGAAGCTTTCTTT. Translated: CASSATGVDTEAFF.

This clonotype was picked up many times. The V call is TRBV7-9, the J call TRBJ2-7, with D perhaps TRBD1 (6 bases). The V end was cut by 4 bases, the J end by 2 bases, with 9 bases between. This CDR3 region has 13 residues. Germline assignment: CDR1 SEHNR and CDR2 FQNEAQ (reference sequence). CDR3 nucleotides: TGTGCCAGCAGCTCCACAGGGCCCTACGAGCAGTACTTC. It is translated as CASSSTGPYEQYF.

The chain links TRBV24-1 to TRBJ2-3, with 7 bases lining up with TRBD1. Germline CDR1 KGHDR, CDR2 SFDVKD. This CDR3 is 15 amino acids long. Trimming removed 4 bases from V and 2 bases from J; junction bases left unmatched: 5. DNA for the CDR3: TGTGCCACCAGTGACCGGGACAGTTCCACAGATACGCAGTATTTT. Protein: CATSDRDSSTDTQYF.

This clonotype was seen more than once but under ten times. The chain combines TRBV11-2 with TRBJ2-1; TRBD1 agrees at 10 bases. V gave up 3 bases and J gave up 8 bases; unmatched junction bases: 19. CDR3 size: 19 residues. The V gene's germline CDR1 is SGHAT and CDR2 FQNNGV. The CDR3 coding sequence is TGTGCCAGCAGCTTCCGGGACAGGGGTCGTCTAGCGGGCGATGATGAGCAGTTCTTC. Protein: CASSFRDRGRLAGDDEQFF. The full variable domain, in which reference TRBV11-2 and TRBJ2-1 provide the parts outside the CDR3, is EAGVAQSPRYKIIEKRQSVAFWCNPISGHATLYWYQQILGQGPKLLIQFQNNGVVDDSQLPKDRFSAERLKGVDSTLKIQPAKLEDSAVYLCASSFRDRGRLAGDDEQFFGPGTRLTVL.

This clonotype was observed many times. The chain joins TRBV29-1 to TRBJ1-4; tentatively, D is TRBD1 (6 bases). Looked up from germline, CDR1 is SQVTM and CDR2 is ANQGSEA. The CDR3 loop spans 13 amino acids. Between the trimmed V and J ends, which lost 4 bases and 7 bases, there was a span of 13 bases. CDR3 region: CSVAPGGSEKLFF. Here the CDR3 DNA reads TGCAGCGTTGCACCGGGGGGCTCTGAAAAACTGTTTTTT.

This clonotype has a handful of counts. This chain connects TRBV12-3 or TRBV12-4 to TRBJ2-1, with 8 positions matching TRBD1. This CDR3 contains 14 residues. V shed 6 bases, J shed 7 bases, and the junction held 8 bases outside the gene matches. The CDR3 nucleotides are TGTGCCAGCAGCGAACCGGGACAGGTAAATGAGCAGTTCTTC. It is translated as CASSEPGQVNEQFF.

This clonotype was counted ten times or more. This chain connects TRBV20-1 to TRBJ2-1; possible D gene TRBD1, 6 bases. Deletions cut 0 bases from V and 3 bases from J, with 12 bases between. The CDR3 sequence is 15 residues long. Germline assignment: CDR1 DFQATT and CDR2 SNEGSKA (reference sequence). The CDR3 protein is CSARDRGMLYNEQFF. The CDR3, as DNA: TGCAGTGCTAGAGATAGGGGGATGCTCTACAATGAGCAGTTCTTC.

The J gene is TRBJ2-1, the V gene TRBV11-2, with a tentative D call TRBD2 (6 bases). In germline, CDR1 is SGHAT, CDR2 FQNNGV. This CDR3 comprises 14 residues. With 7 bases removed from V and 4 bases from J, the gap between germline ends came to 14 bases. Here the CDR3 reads CASTKSAGYNEQFF. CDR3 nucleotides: TGTGCCAGCACAAAATCCGCGGGGTACAATGAGCAGTTCTTC.

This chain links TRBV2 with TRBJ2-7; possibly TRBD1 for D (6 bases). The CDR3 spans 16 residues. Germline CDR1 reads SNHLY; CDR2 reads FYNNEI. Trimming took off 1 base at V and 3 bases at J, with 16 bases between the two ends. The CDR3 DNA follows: TGTGCCAGCAGTGAAGGATGGGACACCGTCTACTACGAGCAGTACTTC. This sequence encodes CASSEGWDTVYYEQYF.

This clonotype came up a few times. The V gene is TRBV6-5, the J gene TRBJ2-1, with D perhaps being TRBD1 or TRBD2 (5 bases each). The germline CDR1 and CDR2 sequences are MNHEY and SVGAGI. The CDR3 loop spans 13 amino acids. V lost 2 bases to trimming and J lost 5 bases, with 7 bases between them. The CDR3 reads CASSYGTDNEQFF. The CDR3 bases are TGTGCCAGCAGTTACGGGACGGACAATGAGCAGTTCTTC.

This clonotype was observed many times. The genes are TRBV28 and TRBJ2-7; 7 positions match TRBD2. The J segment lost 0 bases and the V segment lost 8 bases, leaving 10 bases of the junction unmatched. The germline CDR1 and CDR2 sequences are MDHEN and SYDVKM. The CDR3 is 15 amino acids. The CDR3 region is CASGPLADSSYEQYF. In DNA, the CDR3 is TGTGCCAGCGGGCCGCTAGCGGATAGCTCCTACGAGCAGTACTTC.

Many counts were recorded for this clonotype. CDR3 amino acids: CASSLSIDNSYEQYF. The DNA of the CDR3 is TGTGCCAGCAGCTTGTCCATCGACAACTCCTACGAGCAGTACTTC. This rearrangement joins TRBV7-2 to TRBJ2-7, with no clear D. Trimming cost V 3 bases and J 0 bases, with 12 bases left between them. The CDR3 length is 15 residues. Germline CDR1 is SGHTA and CDR2 is FQGNSA.

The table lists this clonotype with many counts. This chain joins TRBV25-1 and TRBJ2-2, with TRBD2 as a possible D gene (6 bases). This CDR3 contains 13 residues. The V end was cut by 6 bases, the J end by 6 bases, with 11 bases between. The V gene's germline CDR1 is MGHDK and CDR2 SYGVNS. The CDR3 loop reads CASREGWSGELFF. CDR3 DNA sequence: TGTGCCAGCAGGGAGGGGTGGTCCGGGGAGCTGTTTTTT.

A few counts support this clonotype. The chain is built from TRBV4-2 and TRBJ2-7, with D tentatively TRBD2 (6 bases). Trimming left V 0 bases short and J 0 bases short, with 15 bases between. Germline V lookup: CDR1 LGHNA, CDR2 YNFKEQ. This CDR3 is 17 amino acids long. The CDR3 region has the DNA TGTGCCAGCAGCCAAGAGGTTAGCGCGGGACGCTCCTACGAGCAGTACTTC. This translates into CASSQEVSAGRSYEQYF.

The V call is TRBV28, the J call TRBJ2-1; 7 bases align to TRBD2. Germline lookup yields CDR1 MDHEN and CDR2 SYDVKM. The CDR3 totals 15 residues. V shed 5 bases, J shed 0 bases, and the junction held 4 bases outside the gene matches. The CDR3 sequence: CASSLSSGSYNEQFF. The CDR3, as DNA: TGTGCCAGCAGTCTATCTAGCGGCTCCTACAATGAGCAGTTCTTC.

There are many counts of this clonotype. The CDR3 loop reads CASSPRDSGSYNEQFF. CDR3 bases: TGTGCCAGCAGTCCCCGGGATAGCGGTTCCTACAATGAGCAGTTCTTC. The chain couples TRBV27 to TRBJ2-1; the D gene is possibly TRBD2 (6 bases). Germline loops: CDR1 MNHEY, CDR2 SMNVEV (reference sequence). The CDR3 length is 16 residues. V was clipped by 5 bases and J by 1 base, with 15 bases between them.